One and the same sample provided the 14 T cell receptor beta chains below, sequenced in a study of Ad26.COV2.S vaccination and SARS-CoV-2 variants. Treatment in this sample: about 20 received Ad26.COV2.S at low or high dose, single or two shots; 5 received placebo; per-sample allocation not given. After the first vaccine or placebo injection, samples were drawn on day 63. Clones were read by immunoSEQ multiplex PCR, and TCRdb kept only the in-frame ones, dropping some. The sample lists some 480,000 clones, roughly 89% seen once, with 9.5% to 15% in the top ten. The starting material was peripheral blood, obtained in a trial of Ad26.COV2.S vaccine versus placebo. These receptors were collected from a person between 18 and 59 years old who received the Ad26.COV2.S COVID-19 vaccine or a placebo.

The chain joins TRBV21-1 to TRBJ2-1; no DNA check was done on the table's D call, TRBD2. TRBV21-1 is given as a pseudogene. The CDR3 spans 16 residues. The CDR3 protein is CASSLQSGRGYNEQFF. The CDR3 region has the DNA TGTGCCAGCAGCCTTCAAAGCGGGAGAGGATACAATGAGCAGTTCTTC.

The chain carries TRBV7-3 and TRBJ1-6, with D tentatively TRBD1 (6 bases). From germline, CDR1 is SGHTA and CDR2 FQGTGA. Trimming cost V 2 bases and J 5 bases, with 10 bases left between them. The CDR3 runs 15 residues. CDR3 nucleotide sequence: TGTGCCAGCAGCTTAGACGGGGGCCATAATTCACCCCTCCACTTT. Its protein product is CASSLDGGHNSPLHF.

The chain carries TRBV7-6 and TRBJ2-2, with 8 bases aligning to TRBD2. V lost 1 base, J lost 6 bases, and 10 bases stayed unmatched. Germline loops: CDR1 SGHVS, CDR2 FNYEAQ. The CDR3 totals 17 residues. The CDR3 region is CASSLGGTSMFAGELFF. CDR3 DNA: TGTGCCAGCAGCTTAGGCGGGACTAGTATGTTTGCCGGGGAGCTGTTTTTT.

A word on this clone: Within the sample, other DNA sequences also encode this same CDR3. The chain has TRBV11-2 and TRBJ2-7; 7 bases agree with TRBD1. Per germline, CDR1 SGHAT and CDR2 FQNNGV. This CDR3 comprises 14 residues. With V trimmed by 5 bases and J by 1 base, 5 bases remained unmatched. CDR3 bases: TGTGCCAGCAGCCCCCGACAGGGATCCTACGAGCAGTACTTC. Translation gives CASSPRQGSYEQYF.

The V call is TRBV12-3 or TRBV12-4, the J call TRBJ1-4; no definite D call. The CDR3 is 11 amino acids. Trimming left V 8 bases short and J 8 bases short, with 9 bases between. Here the CDR3 reads CASQIGEKLFF. The DNA of the CDR3 is TGTGCCAGCCAAATAGGCGAAAAACTGTTTTTT.

The chain links TRBV7-2 to TRBJ1-3; D gene unclear. V lost 0 bases and J 0 bases, leaving 12 bases between the germline ends. CDR1 is SGHTA and CDR2 is FQGNSA in the germline V gene. This CDR3 is built from 17 residues. Here the CDR3 reads CASSLAAGRFSGNTIYF. In nucleotides, the CDR3 is TGTGCCAGCAGCTTAGCGGCAGGCCGCTTCTCTGGAAACACCATATATTTT.

The rearrangement links TRBV9 to TRBJ2-3; D unresolved. V was trimmed by 0 bases and J by 2 bases, leaving 10 bases between them. The CDR3 has 15 amino acids. Germline V gives CDR1 SGDLS, CDR2 YYNGEE. CDR3 region: CASSVAPRDTDTQYF. In DNA form, the CDR3 reads TGTGCCAGCAGCGTAGCACCTAGAGACACAGATACGCAGTATTTT.

This chain links TRBV6-6 with TRBJ2-3, with D possibly TRBD2 on 5 matching bases. With 5 bases removed from V and 4 bases from J, the gap between germline ends came to 13 bases. CDR1 MNHNY and CDR2 SVGAGI come from the germline V gene (reference sequence). The CDR3 spans 14 residues. The CDR3 nucleotides are TGTGCCAGCAGTCTCAGAGGGCCGGCAGATACGCAGTATTTT. Protein sequence: CASSLRGPADTQYF.

The chain has TRBV7-2 and TRBJ2-7, with D perhaps matching TRBD1 (6 bases). Between the trimmed V and J ends, which lost 5 bases and 1 base, there was a span of 15 bases. Germline-derived CDR1 and CDR2 are SGHTA and FQGNSA. This CDR3 comprises 15 residues. The CDR3 nucleotides read TGTGCCAGCAGCCAGGGGAGCACACTTTCCTACGAGCAGTACTTC. It codes for CASSQGSTLSYEQYF.

Note on this clone: Other DNA sequences from this sample encode an identical CDR3 as well. The rearrangement joins TRBV12-3 or TRBV12-4 to TRBJ2-1; D might be TRBD2 (6 bases). CDR3 size: 13 residues. V gave up 5 bases and J gave up 6 bases, with 11 bases separating them. The CDR3 region has the DNA TGTGCCAGCAGTCCGCCCGGGGGCAATGAGCAGTTCTTC. It yields the protein CASSPPGGNEQFF.

This clone was detected only a few times. This rearrangement joins TRBV19 to TRBJ2-4; weak D call: TRBD2 (5 bases). The CDR3 sequence is 15 residues long. V gave up 4 bases and J gave up 7 bases, with 17 bases separating them. CDR1 is LNHDA, CDR2 SQIVND, per germline (reference sequence). In nucleotides, the CDR3 is TGTGCCAGTAGTACCGGGATCCCGGTCGTCAACATTCAGTACTTC. It translates to CASSTGIPVVNIQYF.

The gene calls are TRBV19 and TRBJ2-1; 13 bases match TRBD2. Germline-derived CDR1 and CDR2 are LNHDA and SQIVND (reference sequence). J was trimmed by 12 bases and V by 5 bases; bases with no gene match: 7. This CDR3 has 14 amino acids. CDR3 loop: CASSLGLAGTGQFF. The CDR3 DNA sequence: TGTGCCAGTAGTTTGGGACTAGCGGGAACGGGGCAGTTCTTC.

The chain is built from TRBV28 and TRBJ2-1; 7 bases agree with TRBD1. V shed 3 bases and J 0 bases; nucleotides not matched to a gene: 2. The germline V gene encodes CDR1 MDHEN and CDR2 SYDVKM. The CDR3 length is 15 residues. As DNA, the CDR3 is TGTGCCAGCAGTTTGGACAGGAGCTCCTACAATGAGCAGTTCTTC. Protein product: CASSLDRSSYNEQFF.

The V call is TRBV2, the J call TRBJ2-3; D remains unclear. V dropped 2 bases and J dropped 2 bases, with 8 bases sitting between them. The CDR3 runs to 14 residues. Germline V lookup: CDR1 SNHLY, CDR2 FYNNEI. The CDR3 region is CASSEMELTDTQYF. CDR3 DNA: TGTGCCAGCAGTGAAATGGAACTCACAGATACGCAGTATTTT. Variable domain in full (rest from reference TRBV2 and TRBJ2-3): EPEVTQTPSHQVTQMGQEVILRCVPISNHLYFYWYRQILGQKVEFLVSFYNNEISEKSEIFDDQFSVERPDGSNFTLKIRSTKLEDSAMYFCASSEMELTDTQYFGPGTRLTVL.